The 7 T cell receptor beta chains in this list originate from one sample, sequenced in a study of T cells after yellow fever vaccination. TCRdb analysed the 5' RACE reads with MiXCR anew, one entry per CDR3 protein. The table shows hundreds of thousands of distinct CDR3 sequences, with 3.6% occurring only once. The source material was PBMCs, sampled on the day of the yellow fever booster vaccination. These receptors were obtained from a man between 18 and 35 years old who received the YFV17D yellow fever vaccine.

The rearrangement uses TRBV7-2 and TRBJ2-4; D call uncertain. This CDR3 has 13 residues. V was cut by 2 bases and J by 3 bases, with 5 bases left in between. The V gene's germline CDR1 is SGHTA and CDR2 FQGNSA. CDR3 nucleotide sequence: TGTGCCAGCAGCTTACAGTACAAAAACATTCAGTACTTC. Translating gives CASSLQYKNIQYF.

Many counts were recorded for this clonotype. The V gene is TRBV12-3 or TRBV12-4, the J gene TRBJ2-5; unclear D gene. V lost 3 bases and J lost 4, with 12 bases in between. CDR3 length equals 14 residues. The CDR3 loop reads CASSFSLRPETQYF. DNA for the CDR3: TGTGCCAGCAGTTTTAGCTTGAGGCCAGAGACCCAGTACTTC.

Ten or more counts support this clonotype. V and J are TRBV20-1 and TRBJ1-1; D unresolved. Germline V gives CDR1 DFQATT, CDR2 SNEGSKA (reference sequence). Trimming removed 6 bases at V and 2 bases at J, with 16 bases between. The CDR3 totals 14 residues. CDR3 residues: CSATHSGPNTEAFF. The CDR3 DNA is TGCAGTGCCACCCATTCCGGCCCTAACACTGAAGCTTTCTTT.

This clonotype was picked up a small number of times. The chain carries TRBV3-1 and TRBJ2-1; 8 bases align to TRBD1. CDR1 LGHDT and CDR2 YNNKEL come from the germline V gene (reference sequence). The CDR3 spans 13 residues. Germline trimming cut 2 bases from V and 9 bases from J; bases unmatched to any gene: 3. CDR3 sequence: CASSQRQGFEQFF. As DNA, the CDR3 is TGTGCCAGCAGCCAAAGACAGGGGTTTGAGCAGTTCTTC.

This clonotype was seen many times. The CDR3 protein is CASNLRGIGGELFF. CDR3 DNA sequence: TGTGCCAGCAACCTAAGGGGTATCGGCGGGGAGCTGTTTTTT. The chain recombines TRBV6-6 with TRBJ2-2; possible D gene TRBD1, 5 bases. The germline CDR1 and CDR2 sequences are MNHNY and SVGAGI (reference sequence). Deletions cut 7 bases from V and 7 bases from J, with 16 bases between. CDR3 length: 14 amino acids.

This clonotype was seen repeatedly, ten times or more. The V call is TRBV2, the J call TRBJ1-6; 8 nucleotides align to TRBD1. Per the germline V gene, CDR1 is SNHLY and CDR2 is FYNNEI. Germline trimming cut 4 bases from V and 15 bases from J; bases unmatched to any gene: 14. This CDR3 has 15 residues. The CDR3 loop reads CASSGLRQGARHLHF. CDR3 nucleotides: TGTGCCAGCAGTGGGCTTCGGCAGGGGGCCCGACACCTCCACTTT.

This clonotype was seen ten or more times. This rearrangement joins TRBV18 to TRBJ1-1; D unclear. CDR1 and CDR2 (germline): KGHSH, LQKENI. The CDR3 consists of 15 residues. Trimming removed 3 bases at V and 5 bases at J, with 16 bases between. CDR3 nucleotides: TGTGCCAGCTCACCCCCCTCTCGCGGGGAAACTGAAGCTTTCTTT. Translating it yields CASSPPSRGETEAFF. Full variable domain (outside the CDR3, taken from reference TRBV18 and TRBJ1-1): NAGVMQNPRHLVRRRGQEARLRCSPMKGHSHVYWYRQLPEEGLKFMVYLQKENIIDESGMPKERFSAEFPKEGPSILRIQQVVRGDSAAYFCASSPPSRGETEAFFGQGTRLTVV.